The TCR beta chain described here comes from a study of cytomegalovirus exposure and HLA in healthy donors. Across the whole study: Researchers previously reported finding fewer than 120 million unique TCR beta sequences from around 200 million T cells. Whole-study findings and limits: Earlier analysis yielded a pattern in which most TCR beta V segments were productive about 87% or about 30% of the time. For TCR beta chains, V- and J-gene trimming was later linked to a missense DCLRE1C variant.

Primers: 60 Vbeta forward and 13 Jbeta reverse. Clones were read by immunoSEQ multiplex PCR, and TCRdb kept only the in-frame ones, dropping some. The table shows some 100,000 clones, with about 74% occurring only once. For this clone: What it binds is not known.

CDR1 SGHVS and CDR2 FNYEAQ come from the germline V gene. CDR3 length: 17 residues. Trimming took 4 bases from V and 2 from J, leaving 21 bases between them. This clonotype was obtained from a woman between 18 and 29 years old in good health and CMV-seropositive. This sequence joins TRBV7-6 and TRBJ2-7, with D tentatively TRBD2 (7 bases). Sequenced material: PBMCs. In nucleotides, the CDR3 is TGTGCCAGCAGCTGGGGGGGGCCGACCGGGATACCCTACGAGCAGTACTTC. Protein sequence: CASSWGGPTGIPYEQYF.